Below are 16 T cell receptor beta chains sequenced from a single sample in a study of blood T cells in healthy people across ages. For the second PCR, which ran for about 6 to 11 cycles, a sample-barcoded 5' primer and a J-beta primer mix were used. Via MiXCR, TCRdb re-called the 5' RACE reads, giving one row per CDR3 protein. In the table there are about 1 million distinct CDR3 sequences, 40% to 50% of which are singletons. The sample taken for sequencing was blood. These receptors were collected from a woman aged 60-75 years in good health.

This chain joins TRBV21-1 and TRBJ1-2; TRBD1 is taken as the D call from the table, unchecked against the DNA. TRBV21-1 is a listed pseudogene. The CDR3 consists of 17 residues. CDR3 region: CASSPIVWDRGFGGYTF. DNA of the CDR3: TGTGCCAGCAGCCCTATCGTTTGGGACAGGGGATTCGGTGGCTACACCTTC.

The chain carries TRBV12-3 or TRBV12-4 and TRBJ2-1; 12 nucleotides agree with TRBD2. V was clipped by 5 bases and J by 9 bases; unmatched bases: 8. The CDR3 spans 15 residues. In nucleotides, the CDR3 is TGTGCCAGCAGTCCACTAGCGGGAGGCCTTAGTGAGCAGTTCTTC. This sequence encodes CASSPLAGGLSEQFF.

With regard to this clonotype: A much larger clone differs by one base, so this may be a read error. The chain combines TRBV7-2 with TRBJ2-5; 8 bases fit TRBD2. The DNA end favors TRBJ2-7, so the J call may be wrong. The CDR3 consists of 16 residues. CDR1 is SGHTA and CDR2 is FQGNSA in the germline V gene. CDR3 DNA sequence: TGTACCAGCAGCCTCCCGGGGGGGTATGACAGCTACGAGCAGTACTTC. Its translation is CTSSLPGGYDSYEQYF.

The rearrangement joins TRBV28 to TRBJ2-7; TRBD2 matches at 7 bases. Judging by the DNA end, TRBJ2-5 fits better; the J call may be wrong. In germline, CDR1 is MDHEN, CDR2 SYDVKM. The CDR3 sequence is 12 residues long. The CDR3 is CASRAGRETQYF. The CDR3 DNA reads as TGTGCCAGCAGAGCGGGACGAGAGACCCAGTACTTC.

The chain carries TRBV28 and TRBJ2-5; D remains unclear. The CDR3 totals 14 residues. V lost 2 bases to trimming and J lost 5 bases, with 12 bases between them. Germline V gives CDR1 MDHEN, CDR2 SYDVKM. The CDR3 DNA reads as TGTGCCAGCAGTTTAGGAGTGGGATCCGAGACCCAGTACTTC. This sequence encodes CASSLGVGSETQYF.

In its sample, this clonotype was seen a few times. In DNA form, the CDR3 reads TGTGCCACCAGCAGAGGACTAGCGAACTCTGGGGCCAACGTCCTGACTTTC. Translating gives CATSRGLANSGANVLTF. V and J are TRBV15 and TRBJ2-6; TRBD2 aligns across 8 bases. This CDR3 region has 17 residues. V gave up 1 base and J gave up 0 bases; unmatched junction bases: 2. CDR1 is LNHNV, CDR2 YYDKDF, per germline (reference sequence).

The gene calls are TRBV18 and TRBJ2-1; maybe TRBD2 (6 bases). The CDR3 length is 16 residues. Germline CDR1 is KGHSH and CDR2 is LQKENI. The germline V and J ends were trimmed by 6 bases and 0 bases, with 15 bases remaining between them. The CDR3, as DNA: TGTGCCAGCTCCTTGAGCGGGTCCAGCTCCTACAATGAGCAGTTCTTC. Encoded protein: CASSLSGSSSYNEQFF.

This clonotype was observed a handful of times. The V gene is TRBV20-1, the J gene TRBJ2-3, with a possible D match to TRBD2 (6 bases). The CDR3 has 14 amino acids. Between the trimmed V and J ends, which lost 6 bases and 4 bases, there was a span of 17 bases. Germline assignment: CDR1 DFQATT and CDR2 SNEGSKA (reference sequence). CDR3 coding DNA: TGCAGTGCCCTGCTGGGCGGGAACGCAGATACGCAGTATTTT. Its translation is CSALLGGNADTQYF.

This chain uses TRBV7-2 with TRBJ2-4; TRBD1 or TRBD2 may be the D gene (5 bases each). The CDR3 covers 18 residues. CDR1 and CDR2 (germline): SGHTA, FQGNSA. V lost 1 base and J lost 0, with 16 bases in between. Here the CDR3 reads CASSLVMTGTKAKNIQYF. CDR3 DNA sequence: TGTGCCAGCAGCTTAGTGATGACCGGGACGAAAGCCAAAAACATTCAGTACTTC.

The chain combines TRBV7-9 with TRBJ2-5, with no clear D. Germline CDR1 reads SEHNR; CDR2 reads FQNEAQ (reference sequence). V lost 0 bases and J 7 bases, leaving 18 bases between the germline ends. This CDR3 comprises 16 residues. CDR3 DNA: TGTGCCAGCAGCTTAGCGAGCTTAGGGTCCGGAAGGACCCAGTACTTC. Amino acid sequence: CASSLASLGSGRTQYF.

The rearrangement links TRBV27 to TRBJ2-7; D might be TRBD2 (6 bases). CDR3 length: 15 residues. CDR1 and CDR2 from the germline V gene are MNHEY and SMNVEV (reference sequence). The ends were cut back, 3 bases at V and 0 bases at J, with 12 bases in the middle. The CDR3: CASSLGSGRSYEQYF. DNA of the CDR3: TGTGCCAGCAGTTTGGGTAGCGGCCGCTCCTACGAGCAGTACTTC.

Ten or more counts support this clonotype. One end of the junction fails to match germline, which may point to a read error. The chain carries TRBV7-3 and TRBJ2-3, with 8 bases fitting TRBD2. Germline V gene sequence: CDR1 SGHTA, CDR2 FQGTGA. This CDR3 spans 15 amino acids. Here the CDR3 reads CASSLTGGSSDTQYF. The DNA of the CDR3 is TGCGCCAGCAGCTTGACGGGGGGGTCGTCGGATACGCAGTATTTT. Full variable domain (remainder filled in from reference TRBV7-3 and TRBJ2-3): GAGVSQTPSNKVTEKGKYVELRCDPISGHTALYWYRQSLGQGPEFLIYFQGTGAADDSGLPNDRFFAVRPEGSVSTLKIQRTERGDSAVYLCASSLTGGSSDTQYFGPGTRLTVL.

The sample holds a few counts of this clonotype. CDR3 region: CASSPGQGAHEQYF. CDR3 nucleotide sequence: TGTGCCAGCAGCCCAGGACAGGGGGCGCACGAGCAGTACTTC. V usage is TRBV7-9 and J usage is TRBJ2-4; 11 bases map to TRBD1. The DNA end is a closer match to TRBJ2-7, so the J assignment may be wrong. The CDR3 runs 14 residues. The germline CDR1 and CDR2 sequences are SEHNR and FQNEAQ (reference sequence).

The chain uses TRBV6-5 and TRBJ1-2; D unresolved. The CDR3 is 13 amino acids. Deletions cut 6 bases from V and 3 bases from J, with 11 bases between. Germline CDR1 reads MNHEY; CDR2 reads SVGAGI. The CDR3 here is CASRAVDDYGYTF. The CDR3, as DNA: TGTGCCAGCAGGGCGGTGGATGACTATGGCTACACCTTC.

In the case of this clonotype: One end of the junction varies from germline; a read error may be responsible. The CDR3 nucleotides read TGTGCCGGCAGTCTAACCCGACGTGCGGATCAGCCCCAGCATTTT. Its translation: CAGSLTRRADQPQHF. The V call is TRBV27, the J call TRBJ1-5; D unclear. The CDR3 is 15 residues long. CDR1 is MNHEY and CDR2 is SMNVEV in the germline V gene (reference sequence).

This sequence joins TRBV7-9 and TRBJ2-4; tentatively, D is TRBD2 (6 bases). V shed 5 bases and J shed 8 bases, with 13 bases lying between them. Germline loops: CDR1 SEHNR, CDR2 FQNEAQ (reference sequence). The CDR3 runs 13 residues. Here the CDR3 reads CASSVSREDIQYF. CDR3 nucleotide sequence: TGTGCCAGCAGCGTAAGCAGGGAGGACATTCAGTACTTC.